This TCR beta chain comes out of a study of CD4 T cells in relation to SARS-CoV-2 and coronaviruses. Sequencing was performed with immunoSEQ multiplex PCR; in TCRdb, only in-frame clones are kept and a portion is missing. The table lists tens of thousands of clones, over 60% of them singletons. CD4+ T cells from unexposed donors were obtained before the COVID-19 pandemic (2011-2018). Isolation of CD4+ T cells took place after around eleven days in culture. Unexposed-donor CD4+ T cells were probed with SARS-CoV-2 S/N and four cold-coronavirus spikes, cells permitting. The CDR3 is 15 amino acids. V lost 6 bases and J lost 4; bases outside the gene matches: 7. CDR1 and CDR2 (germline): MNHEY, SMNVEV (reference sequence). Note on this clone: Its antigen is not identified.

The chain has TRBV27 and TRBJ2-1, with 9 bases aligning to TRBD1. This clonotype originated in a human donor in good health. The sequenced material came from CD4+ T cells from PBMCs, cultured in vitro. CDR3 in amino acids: CASRAGTGTYNEQFF. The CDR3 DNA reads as TGTGCCAGCAGGGCCGGGACAGGGACTTACAATGAGCAGTTCTTC.